The next 12 T cell receptor beta chains were all read from a single sample in a study of CD8+ T cells in alopecia areata. RNA extraction was followed by reverse transcription into cDNA, which acted as the sequencing template. Profiled with immunoSEQ multiplex PCR; TCRdb holds only in-frame clones, not every one. There are some 44,000 clones in the sample; just under 95% occur only once, and approximately 17% lies in the top ten. Treatment defined: oral pan-JAK inhibitor, 5-10 mg twice daily. This sample comprised CD8+ T cells sorted from blood, obtained at week 24, from a patient treated with tofacitinib. Receptors were obtained from a human donor with alopecia areata.

The genes are TRBV14 and TRBJ2-5; 14 nucleotides agree with TRBD2. Trimming at V came to 4 bases and at J to 1 base, leaving 5 bases not matched to a gene. The germline gives CDR1 SGHDN, CDR2 FVKESK. This CDR3 has 17 residues. CDR3: CASSPRTSGGIQETQYF. CDR3 DNA: TGTGCCAGCAGCCCGCGGACTAGCGGGGGGATCCAAGAGACCCAGTACTTC.

This chain joins TRBV29-1 and TRBJ2-1; 9 bases map to TRBD2. V lost 8 bases and J lost 4; bases outside the gene matches: 12. Germline CDR1 reads SQVTM; CDR2 reads ANQGSEA. The CDR3 has 15 amino acids. The CDR3 is CSTDWAGGHYNEQFF. CDR3 sequence (DNA): TGCAGCACTGACTGGGCGGGGGGGCATTACAATGAGCAGTTCTTC.

The chain combines TRBV7-8 with TRBJ2-5, with 8 positions matching TRBD2. V dropped 1 base and J dropped 2; count of bases not matched to a gene: 3. In germline, CDR1 is SGHVS, CDR2 FQNEAQ. The CDR3 has 15 residues. In DNA, the CDR3 is TGTGCCAGCAGCTTAGAAGCGGGGGAACAAGAGACCCAGTACTTC. Translating it yields CASSLEAGEQETQYF.

The genes are TRBV29-1 and TRBJ2-3; the match to TRBD2 covers 12 bases. The CDR3 runs 16 residues. Germline V CDR1 and CDR2: SQVTM, ANQGSEA. Unmatched junction bases numbered 11, after V lost 6 bases and J lost 4 bases. Written as DNA, the CDR3 is TGCAGCGTGGACAGCGGACTAGCGGGGAGGGCAGATACGCAGTATTTT. Its translation is CSVDSGLAGRADTQYF.

The chain carries TRBV6-1 and TRBJ2-7, with D hard to call. Germline-derived CDR1 and CDR2 are MNHNS and SASEGT. With 6 bases removed from V and 1 base from J, the gap between germline ends came to 4 bases. The CDR3 is made up of 11 amino acids. CDR3 nucleotides: TGTGCCAGCAGGGGATCCTACGAGCAGTACTTC. This translates into CASRGSYEQYF.

This clone was detected only once. V usage is TRBV7-9 and J usage is TRBJ2-5; TRBD2 aligns across 7 bases. The J call is in doubt because the DNA end fits TRBJ2-7 better. There are 13 residues in the CDR3. Germline CDR1 reads SEHNR; CDR2 reads FQNEAQ (reference sequence). The CDR3 region has the DNA TGTGCCAGCAGCTCCGGGGGGAGGTACGAGCAGTACTTC. Its protein is CASSSGGRYEQYF.

This chain links TRBV5-5 with TRBJ2-7, with TRBD1 as a possible D gene (5 bases). This CDR3 has 14 amino acids. Germline values: CDR1 SGHKS, CDR2 YYEKEE (reference sequence). V lost 4 bases, J lost 0 bases, and 11 bases lay in between. CDR3: CASSPGDSSYEQYF. The CDR3 nucleotides read TGTGCCAGCAGCCCCGGCGACAGCTCCTACGAGCAGTACTTC.

J is TRBJ2-7 and V is TRBV7-2; tentative D call: TRBD2 (7 bases). The CDR3 extends over 15 amino acids. Trimming removed 7 bases at V and 3 bases at J, with 19 bases between. Germline loops: CDR1 SGHTA, CDR2 FQGNSA. The CDR3 spells CASNPVGGGRYEQYF. The CDR3 DNA is TGTGCCAGCAACCCCGTTGGGGGGGGGCGCTACGAGCAGTACTTC.

This chain joins TRBV7-6 and TRBJ2-7; unclear D gene. Germline lookup yields CDR1 SGHVS and CDR2 FNYEAQ. This CDR3 comprises 14 residues. V was shortened by 1 base and J by 2 bases, with 9 bases between the two germline ends. CDR3 residues: CASSLDQVTYEQYF. The DNA of the CDR3 is TGTGCCAGCAGCTTAGACCAGGTTACCTACGAGCAGTACTTC.

The V call is TRBV7-2, the J call TRBJ2-5; the D gene is possibly TRBD2 (5 bases). Germline V lookup: CDR1 SGHTA, CDR2 FQGNSA. V was pared by 1 base and J by 2 bases, with 17 bases between. The CDR3 runs 17 residues. CDR3 DNA sequence: TGTGCCAGCAGCTTAGACCCCTCTGACTACTCTCAAGAGACCCAGTACTTC. Translated: CASSLDPSDYSQETQYF. The whole variable domain, remainder taken from reference TRBV7-2 and TRBJ2-5, is GAGVSQSPSNKVTEKGKDVELRCDPISGHTALYWYRQSLGQGLEFLIYFQGNSAPDKSGLPSDRFSAERTGGSVSTLTIQRTQQEDSAVYLCASSLDPSDYSQETQYFGPGTRLLVL.

This chain links TRBV29-1 with TRBJ1-1; D is undetermined. From germline, CDR1 is SQVTM and CDR2 ANQGSEA. Trimming pared 3 bases from V and 2 bases from J, leaving 4 bases between. The CDR3 runs 11 residues. The CDR3 loop reads CSVDRNTEAFF. The CDR3 DNA is TGCAGCGTTGATAGAAACACTGAAGCTTTCTTT.

The J gene is TRBJ1-5, the V gene TRBV6-1; D uncertain. The germline V gene has CDR1 MNHNS and CDR2 SASEGT. The CDR3 is 14 amino acids. Trimming pared 2 bases from V and 0 bases from J, leaving 5 bases between. The CDR3 DNA sequence: TGTGCCAGCAGTGAAACTGGTAGCAATCAGCCCCAGCATTTT. Translating it yields CASSETGSNQPQHF.